These T cell receptor beta chains were read from a single sample in a study of T-cell reconstitution after alpha-beta-depleted transplantation in children. TCRdb redid the calling of the PCR reads with MiXCR, one entry per CDR3 protein. Counted here are about 270,000 distinct CDR3 sequences, more than 8% occurring once; the ten biggest clones make up 9.5% to 13%. The sequencing used PBMCs from the stem cell graft donor, collected from the stem cell graft. Receptors were obtained from a human donor who donated a stem cell graft to a child with SCID. CDR3s include the opening cysteine and the closing phenylalanine or tryptophan. D genes are given only for firm matches. Where a row states a size, it is once, few, many or the class of an expanded clone; other rows omit it.

TRBJ1-2 TRBV7-2 TRBD1 few TGTGCCAGCAAGACTCCGGGACAGAACTATGGCTACACCTTC CASKTPGQNYGYTF
TRBJ2-5 TRBV7-7 TRBD1 NA TGTGCTAGCAGCCCCTGGACAGGGGGACAAGAGACCCAGTACTTC CASSPWTGGQETQYF
TRBJ2-2 TRBV3-1 NA few TGTGCCAGCAGAAAACTAGTGGCCGGGGAGCTGTTTTTT CASRKLVAGELFF
TRBJ2-3 TRBV11-1 TRBD2 few TGTGCCAGCAGCTCCTCCACTGCGGGGGTTAGCACAGATACGCAGTATTTT CASSSSTAGVSTDTQYF
TRBJ2-3 TRBV7-3 NA many TGTGCCAGCAGCTTGAGAGAGAGGGATACGCAGTATTTT CASSLRERDTQYF
TRBJ2-2 TRBV20-1 NA few TGCAGTGTGAGTATGAACACCGGGGAGCTGTTTTTT CSVSMNTGELFF
TRBJ2-1 TRBV20-1 NA NA TGCAGTGCTAGAGATCACCTGCACCACAACGAGCAGTTCTTC CSARDHLHHNEQFF
TRBJ1-2 TRBV5-5 TRBD1 many TGTGCCAGCAGCTTGTATTCAACGGGACAGCTGCATTACGGAGGCTACACCTTC CASSLYSTGQLHYGGYTF
TRBJ2-7 TRBV12-3/TRBV12-4 TRBD1 many TGTGCCAGCAGTCCGCTAGGGGACAGGGAGGACGAGCAGTACTTC CASSPLGDREDEQYF
TRBJ2-1 TRBV4-2 TRBD2 few TGTGCCAGCAGCCAAGCCGGGACTAGCGTTTCAAATGAGCAGTTCTTC CASSQAGTSVSNEQFF
TRBJ2-2 TRBV5-4 NA NA TGTGCCAGCAGCCCGACGGGGCAGCCCACCGTGGAGCTGTTTTTT CASSPTGQPTVELFF
TRBJ2-7 TRBV9 TRBD2 NA TGTGCCAGCAGCGAAGCGGGGTCCTACGAGCAGTACTTC CASSEAGSYEQYF
TRBJ2-6 TRBV12-3/TRBV12-4 NA many TGTGCCAGCAGTTTAGCGGAAGGTGCCGGGGCCAACGTCCTGACTTTC CASSLAEGAGANVLTF
TRBJ2-1 TRBV6-1 NA few TGTGCCACCTGGACAGGAGGGGACAATGAGCAGTTCTTC CATWTGGDNEQFF
TRBJ2-1 TRBV7-9 NA NA TGTGCCAGCTGCTTAACGTCATCGCGAGAGCAGTTCTTC CASCLTSSREQFF
TRBJ2-1 TRBV11-2 TRBD2 few TGTGCCAGCAGTTGGAGCGGGGGGGCCTTTGAGCAGTTCTTC CASSWSGGAFEQFF
TRBJ2-1 TRBV7-9 TRBD1 NA TGTGCCAGCAGCCACAGACAGGGGTCCTACAATGAGCAGTTCTTC CASSHRQGSYNEQFF
TRBJ2-2 TRBV9 NA few TGTGCCAGCAGCGTAAACGTAGCGGATTTGAACACCGGGGAGCTGTTTTTT CASSVNVADLNTGELFF
TRBJ1-2 TRBV5-1 NA NA TGCCCCAGCAGCTTGGGGGGGGCCAACTATGGCTACACCTTC CPSSLGGANYGYTF
TRBJ2-7 TRBV18 TRBD1 few TGTGCCAGCTCACCATTTGGGACAGACTCCTACGAGCAGTACTTC CASSPFGTDSYEQYF
TRBJ2-6 TRBV7-9 NA few TGTGCCAGCACCCCTTTTTCCGGGGCCAACGTCCTGACTTTC CASTPFSGANVLTF
TRBJ1-5 TRBV9 NA few TGTGCCAGCAGCGTAGAGGCGGAGAATCAGCCCCAGCATTTT CASSVEAENQPQHF
TRBJ1-1 TRBV10-3 TRBD1 few TGTGCCATCAGTGAGTCGGACAGGGTGGAGACTGAAGCTTTCTTT CAISESDRVETEAFF
TRBJ2-1 TRBV10-3 TRBD2 many TGTGCCATCACCGGGACTAGCGGGGGGGGAGGTGAGCAGTTCTTC CAITGTSGGGGEQFF
TRBJ2-1 TRBV9 TRBD1 NA TGTGCCAGCAGCGTAGGACAGGGGGCCTACAATGAGCAGTTCTTC CASSVGQGAYNEQFF
TRBJ2-3 TRBV9 NA few TGTGCCAGCAGCCCTAGACCAGGTGGGTCGGATACGCAGTATTTT CASSPRPGGSDTQYF
TRBJ1-1 TRBV6-2/TRBV6-3 TRBD1 NA TGTGCCAGCAGTTACTCGACAGGGCGGGGATTGAACACTGAAGCTTTCTTT CASSYSTGRGLNTEAFF
TRBJ2-2 TRBV5-1 NA many TGCGCCAGCAGTTTTCGGGACGCGAACACCGGGGAGCTGTTTTTT CASSFRDANTGELFF
TRBJ2-3 TRBV12-3/TRBV12-4 NA many TGTGCCAGCAGTTTAGCGGGGGGAGATACGCAGTATTTT CASSLAGGDTQYF
TRBJ1-4 TRBV7-9 NA many TGTGCCAGCAGCCCGACAGCCCTCGGGGAAAAACTGTTTTTT CASSPTALGEKLFF
TRBJ2-7 TRBV12-3/TRBV12-4 NA NA TGTGCCAGCAGTGGGGACGGGTACAACTACGAGCAGTACTTC CASSGDGYNYEQYF
TRBJ2-5 TRBV20-1 TRBD1 many TGCAGTGCGGGGGACAGAGAGACCCAGTACTTC CSAGDRETQYF
TRBJ1-2 TRBV7-2 NA NA TGTGCCAGCAGCTTAGCGCTTGGGGGGCTAAACTATGGCTACACCTTC CASSLALGGLNYGYTF
TRBJ2-1 TRBV19 TRBD1 few TGTGCCAGTACCTACGGACAGGGGTCCTACAATGAGCAGTTCTTC CASTYGQGSYNEQFF
TRBJ2-1 TRBV6-1 TRBD1 NA TGTGCCAGCAGTGAATCAGGGGGCCGCACTGAGCAGTTCTTC CASSESGGRTEQFF
TRBJ2-7 TRBV5-1 NA many TGCGCCAGCAGCTTGCTGGGGTCGAACTACGAGCAGTACTTC CASSLLGSNYEQYF
TRBJ2-3 TRBV5-4 TRBD1 few TGTGCCAGCAGCTTCGGGACAGGGGAGCAGTATTTT CASSFGTGEQYF
TRBJ2-2 TRBV7-9 NA NA TGTGCCAGCAGCTCCAACCCCGAGGGATTCACCGGGGAGCTGTTTTTT CASSSNPEGFTGELFF
TRBJ1-3 TRBV20-1 NA many TGCAGTGCTAGAGATGACAGAGGGGATCACACCATATATTTT CSARDDRGDHTIYF
TRBJ1-1 TRBV29-1 NA many TGCAGCGTTTCCACCGGGGCCAACACTGAAGCTTTCTTT CSVSTGANTEAFF
TRBJ1-1 TRBV5-4 TRBD1 many TGTGCCAGCAGACCCCGGGACAGGGGGATGAACACTGAAGCTTTCTTT CASRPRDRGMNTEAFF